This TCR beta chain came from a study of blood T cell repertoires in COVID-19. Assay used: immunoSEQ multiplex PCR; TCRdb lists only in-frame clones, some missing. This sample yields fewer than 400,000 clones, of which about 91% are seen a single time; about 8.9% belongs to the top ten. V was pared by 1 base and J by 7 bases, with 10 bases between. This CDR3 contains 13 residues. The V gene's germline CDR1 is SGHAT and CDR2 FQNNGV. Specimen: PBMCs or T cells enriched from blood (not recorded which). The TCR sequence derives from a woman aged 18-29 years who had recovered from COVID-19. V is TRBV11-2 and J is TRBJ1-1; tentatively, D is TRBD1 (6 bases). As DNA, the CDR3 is TGTGCCAGCAGCTTAGGGACAGTTATTGAAGCTTTCTTT. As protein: CASSLGTVIEAFF.